The 4 T cell receptor beta chains reported below all come from one sample, sequenced in a study of CD8 T cells in Susac syndrome. After extraction with the RNeasy kit, about 0.5 to 1 ug of the RNA was reverse transcribed using random hexamers. MiXCR, run by TCRdb on the immunoSEQ multiplex PCR reads, gives a single entry per CDR3 protein. The sample yields roughly 130,000 distinct CDR3 sequences, 85% to 95% seen once. Sequencing input: CD8+ T cells from PBMCs. The receptor set was obtained from a human donor with Susac syndrome.

The rearrangement links TRBV20-1 to TRBJ2-5, with 7 bases lining up with TRBD2. Germline V gene data show CDR1 as DFQATT and CDR2 as SNEGSKA (reference sequence). Trimming at V came to 1 base and at J to 1 base, leaving 3 bases not matched to a gene. There are 14 residues in the CDR3. The CDR3 reads CSARARGTQETQYF. The CDR3 DNA follows: TGCAGTGCTAGAGCGCGGGGGACCCAAGAGACCCAGTACTTC.

This clonotype showed up just once. The chain links TRBV5-1 to TRBJ1-6; 8 nucleotides agree with TRBD1. Germline V gene lookup returns CDR1 SGHRS and CDR2 YFSETQ. The V and J ends lost 2 bases and 7 bases, in that order; junction bases with no gene match: 11. The CDR3 runs to 17 residues. CDR3 DNA: TGCGCCAGCAGCTTCTTGTCGCCGGGACAGGACAATTCACCCCTCCACTTT. Its protein is CASSFLSPGQDNSPLHF.

Written as DNA, the CDR3 is TGCAGCGTTGCGGGACAGGGGGGTACGAACACTGAAGCTTTCTTT. It is translated as CSVAGQGGTNTEAFF. The chain links TRBV29-1 to TRBJ1-1; 11 positions match TRBD1. Germline-derived CDR1 and CDR2 are SQVTM and ANQGSEA. The length of the CDR3 is 15 residues. Germline trimming cut 4 bases from V and 1 base from J; bases unmatched to any gene: 5.

The chain recombines TRBV19 with TRBJ1-2, with 8 bases matching TRBD1. The CDR3 runs to 19 residues. Germline trimming cut 5 bases from V and 4 bases from J; bases unmatched to any gene: 21. The germline gives CDR1 LNHDA, CDR2 SQIVND (reference sequence). This CDR3 is CASSSTSGTGRYVGYGYTF. The CDR3 nucleotides are TGTGCCAGTAGTTCAACCTCCGGGACAGGCCGTTATGTCGGCTATGGCTACACCTTC.